This entry lists 12 T cell receptor beta chains sequenced from one sample in a study of T cells in Graves' hyperthyroidism and ophthalmopathy. Using RNA transcripts as the source, TCR beta CDR3 regions were amplified. During a first-round RT-PCR of the TCR CDR3, the HTBI primer set was used. TCRdb recomputed calls from the multiplex PCR reads with MiXCR, one row per CDR3 protein. The repertoire holds fewer than 900,000 distinct CDR3 sequences, with approximately 16% as singletons. Sequencing was carried out using blood. The source of these receptors is a man between 18 and 35 years old with Graves' hyperthyroidism.

This clonotype was recorded many times. The gene calls are TRBV24-1 and TRBJ2-5; TRBD2 matches at 10 bases. The CDR3 loop spans 17 amino acids. J gave up 1 base and V 2 bases, and 6 bases lay outside the gene matches. The V gene's germline CDR1 is KGHDR and CDR2 SFDVKD. The CDR3 sequence is CATSDSQLAGPQETQYF. The CDR3, as DNA: TGTGCCACCAGTGATTCACAACTAGCGGGGCCCCAAGAGACCCAGTACTTC.

This chain links TRBV7-9 with TRBJ2-7; D is unclear. Germline lookup yields CDR1 SEHNR and CDR2 FQNEAQ (reference sequence). This CDR3 is 15 amino acids long. Trimming cost V 4 bases and J 3 bases, with 16 bases left between them. The CDR3 reads CASSSDSRWRYEQYF. CDR3 in DNA: TGTGCCAGCAGCTCCGATAGCAGATGGCGCTACGAGCAGTACTTC.

CDR3 loop: CASSRITSGARLYGTQYF. The CDR3 nucleotides read TGCGCCAGCAGTCGCATAACTAGCGGGGCTAGGTTGTATGGGACCCAGTACTTC. The chain recombines TRBV10-1 with TRBJ2-5; 10 positions agree with TRBD2. J gave up 7 bases and V 5 bases, and 19 bases lay outside the gene matches. Germline CDR1 is WNHNN and CDR2 is SYGVQD (reference sequence). CDR3 length: 18 residues.

This clonotype appeared many times. The chain is built from TRBV7-8 and TRBJ2-4, with 8 bases matching TRBD1. The length of the CDR3 is 19 residues. The germline V gene has CDR1 SGHVS and CDR2 FQNEAQ. V shed 1 base and J 6 bases; nucleotides not matched to a gene: 17. Here the CDR3 reads CASSLGRRTGTEQGNIQYF. CDR3 nucleotide sequence: TGTGCCAGCAGCTTAGGTAGAAGGACAGGGACAGAGCAGGGAAACATTCAGTACTTC.

The rearrangement uses TRBV18 and TRBJ2-5, with TRBD1 identical over 7 bases. Germline CDR1 KGHSH, CDR2 LQKENI. This CDR3 is 16 amino acids long. With V trimmed by 0 bases and J by 0 bases, 4 bases remained unmatched. The CDR3 nucleotides are TGTGCCAGCTCACCACCGGACAGGACGTACCAAGAGACCCAGTACTTC. Translated, it gives CASSPPDRTYQETQYF.

As for this clonotype: This clone may be a read error of a much larger clone one base away. The V gene is TRBV30, the J gene TRBJ2-3; D is perhaps TRBD2 (6 bases). CDR3 length: 15 amino acids. Germline assignment: CDR1 GTSNPN and CDR2 SVGIG (reference sequence). V was clipped by 1 base and J by 5 bases, with 16 bases between them. For the CDR3, the DNA is TGTGCCTGGAGTGGATTAGCGGATGGGGTAGATACGCAGTATTTT. This codes for CAWSGLADGVDTQYF.

This clonotype was counted at least ten times. At one end, the junction sequence differs from germline, possibly due to a read error. The chain joins TRBV5-1 to TRBJ2-5; D is unresolved. CDR1 and CDR2 (germline): SGHRS, YFSETQ. CDR3 length: 11 residues. The CDR3 loop reads CASSFQETQYF. In nucleotides, the CDR3 is TGTGCCAGCAGTTTCCAAGAGACCCAGTACTTC.

The V gene is TRBV20-1, the J gene TRBJ2-7; D remains ambiguous. The ends were cut back, 0 bases at V and 2 bases at J, with 8 bases in the middle. CDR1 is DFQATT, CDR2 SNEGSKA, per germline (reference sequence). The CDR3 contains 13 residues. The CDR3 DNA follows: TGCAGTGCTAGAGAGGCGCAGGCCTACGAGCAGTACTTC. Translated, it gives CSAREAQAYEQYF.

This clonotype came up once. No conserved phenylalanine or tryptophan ends this CDR3, so it is likely a read error. V gene TRBV12-3 or TRBV12-4 combines with J gene TRBJ1-1; D is undetermined. V dropped 6 bases and J dropped 1 base, with 6 bases sitting between them. CDR3 length equals 12 residues. CDR3 loop: CASSHWNTEAFL. The CDR3 bases are TGTGCCAGCAGCCACTGGAACACTGAAGCTTTCCTT.

This clonotype has ten or more counts. The chain combines TRBV24-1 with TRBJ2-1; the match to TRBD2 covers 13 bases. V was pared by 4 bases and J by 6 bases, with 5 bases of the junction left unmatched. The V gene's germline CDR1 is KGHDR and CDR2 SFDVKD. The CDR3 totals 16 residues. The CDR3 sequence: CATSDPGLAGTNEQFF. CDR3 nucleotide sequence: TGTGCCACCAGTGACCCGGGACTAGCGGGGACCAATGAGCAGTTCTTC.

This clonotype has just a few counts. The chain uses TRBV7-9 and TRBJ1-1; D not resolved. Germline V lookup: CDR1 SEHNR, CDR2 FQNEAQ (reference sequence). The CDR3 has 17 residues. V was pared by 3 bases and J by 0 bases, with 17 bases between. The CDR3 spells CASSFSRPGGMNTEAFF. The CDR3 nucleotides read TGTGCCAGCAGCTTCAGTCGACCGGGCGGAATGAACACTGAAGCTTTCTTT.

This clonotype was detected a few times. V is TRBV5-4 and J is TRBJ2-5; tentatively, D is TRBD1 (6 bases). Germline V gene lookup returns CDR1 SGHNT and CDR2 YYREEE (reference sequence). The CDR3 runs 14 residues. The V end was cut by 4 bases, the J end by 5 bases, with 15 bases between. In DNA, the CDR3 is TGTGCCAGCAGCCCGAATACAGGGCCGGAGACCCAGTACTTC. Translating it yields CASSPNTGPETQYF.